The 30 T cell receptor beta chains given below trace back to one sample, sequenced in a study of blood T cells in healthy people across ages. PCR was performed a second time for about 6 to 11 cycles using a sample-barcoded 5' primer and a J-beta primer mix. Each CDR3 protein is one row after TCRdb ran MiXCR on the 5' RACE reads. The data show 550,000 to 650,000 distinct CDR3 sequences, with approximately 26% seen just once and approximately 3.7% held by the top ten. The same specimen was also included in a second study, on T cells of mothers and their children.

The material sequenced was blood. The receptors originated from a boy between 2 and 15 years old in good health.

The chain links TRBV20-1 to TRBJ2-7, with a tentative D call TRBD2 (7 bases). The J call could be wrong; TRBJ2-1 is a better fit for the DNA end. CDR1 is DFQATT, CDR2 SNEGSKA, per germline (reference sequence). CDR3 length equals 15 residues. CDR3 coding DNA: TGCAGTGCTAGGGGGGGGCCCAGAAATGGCAATGAGCAGTTCTTC. Protein sequence: CSARGGPRNGNEQFF.

This clonotype was recorded a few times. This chain links TRBV6-2 or TRBV6-3 with TRBJ2-2, with 13 nucleotides matching TRBD2. Germline V gene data show CDR1 as MNHEY and CDR2 as SVGEGT. The CDR3 is 17 residues long. The V and J ends lost 4 bases and 8 bases, in that order; junction bases with no gene match: 10. In DNA form, the CDR3 reads TGTGCCAGCAGTTCCTTTCCCGGGACTAGCGGGAATGGGGAGCTGTTTTTT. Translated: CASSSFPGTSGNGELFF.

The rearrangement joins TRBV5-1 to TRBJ1-6; D gene ambiguous. Germline CDR1 and CDR2: SGHRS and YFSETQ. The CDR3 is 14 amino acids. V gave up 0 bases and J gave up 10 bases, with 11 bases separating them. The CDR3 nucleotides are TGCGCCAGCAGCTTGGAAGAGACGTGGTCACCCCTCCACTTT. It codes for CASSLEETWSPLHF. The complete variable domain, with remaining parts taken from reference TRBV5-1 and TRBJ1-6, reads KAGVTQTPRYLIKTRGQQVTLSCSPISGHRSVSWYQQTPGQGLQFLFEYFSETQRNKGNFPGRFSGRQFSNSRSEMNVSTLELGDSALYLCASSLEETWSPLHFGNGTRLTVT.

This chain connects TRBV7-2 to TRBJ2-6; TRBD2 matches at 10 bases. The germline gives CDR1 SGHTA, CDR2 FQGNSA. With 1 base clipped from V and 0 bases from J, the junction kept 0 bases outside the gene matches. CDR3 size: 17 residues. DNA of the CDR3: TGTGCCAGCAGCTTAGGACTAGCGGGCTCTGGGGCCAACGTCCTGACTTTC. Translation gives CASSLGLAGSGANVLTF.

With regard to this clonotype: One end of the junction varies from germline; a read error may be responsible. The CDR3 loop reads CASSLYSTPVSGANVLTF. DNA of the CDR3: TGCGCCAGCAGTTTGTATAGTACCCCGGTCTCTGGGGCCAACGTCCTGACTTTC. The V gene is TRBV27, the J gene TRBJ2-6; D is undetermined. The CDR3 sequence is 18 residues long. From germline, CDR1 is MNHEY and CDR2 SMNVEV (reference sequence).

This clonotype showed up just a few times. The chain uses TRBV19 and TRBJ1-5, with D possibly matching TRBD1 (5 bases). The CDR3 loop spans 14 amino acids. The germline V gene has CDR1 LNHDA and CDR2 SQIVND (reference sequence). Trimming left V 5 bases short and J 2 bases short, with 10 bases between. In DNA form, the CDR3 reads TGTGCCAGTAGTTTCAGGGAGGGCAATCAGCCCCAGCATTTT. Its protein product is CASSFREGNQPQHF.

The J gene is TRBJ2-1, the V gene TRBV7-2; a weak D match, TRBD2 (6 bases). V was pared by 5 bases and J by 7 bases, with 15 bases between. Germline V lookup: CDR1 SGHTA, CDR2 FQGNSA. The CDR3 is 14 residues long. The CDR3 bases are TGTGCCAGCAGCAAGGGGCCGGGGGAGAATGAGCAGTTCTTC. Its protein product is CASSKGPGENEQFF.

This clonotype has more than one count but fewer than ten. This chain uses TRBV19 with TRBJ2-1, with TRBD1 identical over 7 bases. Germline loops: CDR1 LNHDA, CDR2 SQIVND (reference sequence). The CDR3 runs 15 residues. The V and J ends lost 6 bases and 0 bases, in that order; junction bases with no gene match: 5. CDR3 DNA: TGTGCCAGTAGGAAGGACAGGAGCTCCTACAATGAGCAGTTCTTC. It codes for CASRKDRSSYNEQFF.

In this sample, this clonotype turned up a few times. The chain uses TRBV18 and TRBJ2-5; TRBD2 might be the D (6 bases). Trimming left V 3 bases short and J 2 bases short, with 22 bases between. Germline V gene data show CDR1 as KGHSH and CDR2 as LQKENI. The CDR3 has 18 amino acids. The CDR3 bases are TGTGCCAGCTCACCCTCTGCATCCCCGGGACTGCTACAAGAGACCCAGTACTTC. This codes for CASSPSASPGLLQETQYF.

This chain connects TRBV6-5 to TRBJ2-3; D may be TRBD2 (6 bases). CDR3 size: 15 residues. The V and J ends lost 7 bases and 5 bases respectively, with 19 bases between them. CDR1 MNHEY and CDR2 SVGAGI come from the germline V gene. The CDR3 coding sequence is TGTGCCAGCACCCCGCGGGGAAGGAGGGGAGATACGCAGTATTTT. This translates into CASTPRGRRGDTQYF.

This clonotype was detected a few times. The chain joins TRBV29-1 to TRBJ2-5; TRBD1 agrees at 7 bases. The CDR3 is 16 amino acids. The germline CDR1 and CDR2 sequences are SQVTM and ANQGSEA. The junction had 10 bases not matched to a gene; V was cut back by 0 bases and J by 3 bases. CDR3: CSVEESPGQRKETQYF. The CDR3 region has the DNA TGCAGCGTTGAAGAAAGCCCGGGACAGAGAAAAGAGACCCAGTACTTC.

A single count supports this clonotype. V gene TRBV9 combines with J gene TRBJ2-7; possibly TRBD2 for D (5 bases). V lost 0 bases and J 4 bases, leaving 11 bases between the germline ends. Germline CDR1 SGDLS, CDR2 YYNGEE. This CDR3 contains 14 residues. The CDR3 DNA is TGTGCCAGCAGCGTAGCTGAAGCGGATTACGAGCAGTACTTC. Its protein product is CASSVAEADYEQYF.

This rearrangement joins TRBV6-5 to TRBJ1-2; TRBD1 matches at 8 bases. Germline-derived CDR1 and CDR2 are MNHEY and SVGAGI. Germline trimming cut 5 bases from V and 8 bases from J; bases unmatched to any gene: 4. The CDR3 runs 12 residues. CDR3 coding DNA: TGTGCCAGCAGTCGAACAGGGGGAGGCTACACCTTC. Its protein product is CASSRTGGGYTF.

This clonotype was picked up a small number of times. V and J are TRBV14 and TRBJ2-1, with a possible D match to TRBD2 (6 bases). V was clipped by 3 bases and J by 0 bases, with 18 bases between them. CDR1 is SGHDN, CDR2 FVKESK, per germline. CDR3 size: 18 residues. CDR3 DNA sequence: TGTGCCAGCAGCCAGGGCCTAAAAGGAGGGAGCTCCTACAATGAGCAGTTCTTC. Translating gives CASSQGLKGGSSYNEQFF. The full variable domain, with the rest looked up from reference TRBV14 and TRBJ2-1, is EAGVTQFPSHSVIEKGQTVTLRCDPISGHDNLYWYRRVMGKEIKFLLHFVKESKQDESGMPNNRFLAERTGGTYSTLKVQPAELEDSGVYFCASSQGLKGGSSYNEQFFGPGTRLTVL.

The chain carries TRBV27 and TRBJ2-5; D is undetermined. Near its end, the DNA agrees better with TRBJ2-1, so the J call may be wrong. This CDR3 contains 14 residues. The germline CDR1 and CDR2 sequences are MNHEY and SMNVEV (reference sequence). The CDR3: CASSPRHSRYEQFF. For the CDR3, the DNA is TGTGCCAGCAGTCCGCGGCATAGCCGATATGAGCAGTTCTTC.

This chain joins TRBV7-2 and TRBJ2-6; D remains unclear. Germline V gene sequence: CDR1 SGHTA, CDR2 FQGNSA. The length of the CDR3 is 14 residues. V gave up 3 bases and J gave up 2 bases, with 5 bases separating them. CDR3 sequence (DNA): TGTGCCAGCAGCTTCTTAACTGGGGCCAACGTCCTGACTTTC. Its translation: CASSFLTGANVLTF.

Regarding this clonotype: Possible read error: a much larger clone is one base away. The CDR3, as DNA: TGTGCCAGCAGCTTCGGACAGTACGAGCAGTACTTC. It codes for CASSFGQYEQYF. V usage is TRBV11-2 and J usage is TRBJ2-7; TRBD1 is a possible D gene (6 bases). The CDR3 totals 12 residues. CDR1 and CDR2 (germline): SGHAT, FQNNGV. The V end lost 3 bases, the J end lost 4 bases, and 7 bases lay between the germline ends. The full variable domain, completed using reference TRBV11-2 and TRBJ2-7, is EAGVAQSPRYKIIEKRQSVAFWCNPISGHATLYWYQQILGQGPKLLIQFQNNGVVDDSQLPKDRFSAERLKGVDSTLKIQPAKLEDSAVYLCASSFGQYEQYFGPGTRLTVT.

This clonotype was counted between two and nine times. The genes are TRBV13 and TRBJ2-7, with a tentative D call TRBD1 (5 bases). The CDR3 loop spans 16 amino acids. Germline CDR1 reads PRHDT; CDR2 reads FYEKMQ (reference sequence). Trimming stripped 5 bases from V and 3 bases from J, with 20 bases between. The CDR3 DNA sequence: TGTGCCAGCAGCACCCATGTCGACAGCTTTAACTACGAGCAGTACTTC. Amino acid sequence: CASSTHVDSFNYEQYF.

V gene TRBV30 combines with J gene TRBJ1-2, with no clear D. In germline, CDR1 is GTSNPN, CDR2 SVGIG (reference sequence). The CDR3 contains 14 residues. Deletions cut 5 bases from V and 7 bases from J, with 20 bases between. The CDR3 sequence: CAWRSLDPSGGYTF. DNA of the CDR3: TGTGCCTGGCGGTCCCTCGACCCCTCGGGTGGCTACACCTTC.

Remarks on this clonotype: One base away lies a much larger clone, so this may be a sequencing read error. The chain links TRBV5-6 to TRBJ2-1; D possibly uses TRBD1 or TRBD2 (5 bases each). CDR1 and CDR2 (germline): SGHDT, YYEEEE. Trimming removed 4 bases from V and 1 base from J, with 12 bases in between. The length of the CDR3 is 15 residues. Written as DNA, the CDR3 is TGTGCCAGCAGCAGGGGACCGGGGTCCTACAATGAGCAGTTCTTC. It yields the protein CASSRGPGSYNEQFF.

This chain joins TRBV20-1 and TRBJ1-5; no clear D gene. There are 15 residues in the CDR3. Between the trimmed V and J ends, which lost 0 bases and 0 bases, there was a span of 9 bases. CDR1 is DFQATT and CDR2 is SNEGSKA in the germline V gene (reference sequence). The CDR3 region has the DNA TGCAGTGCTAGAGATCTGAAAGCTAGCAATCAGCCCCAGCATTTT. The encoded protein is CSARDLKASNQPQHF.

The chain joins TRBV27 to TRBJ2-5, with D tentatively TRBD1 (6 bases). TRBJ2-1 explains the end of the DNA better; the J call may be wrong. The germline gives CDR1 MNHEY, CDR2 SMNVEV (reference sequence). CDR3 length: 14 residues. The CDR3, as DNA: TGTGCCAGCAGTTTCACCTTAGGGGGCAATGAGCAGTTCTTC. This gives the protein CASSFTLGGNEQFF.

This clonotype was found a few times. The chain carries TRBV19 and TRBJ2-1; 10 bases agree with TRBD2. This CDR3 is built from 15 residues. Germline CDR1 LNHDA, CDR2 SQIVND (reference sequence). Trimming at V came to 6 bases and at J to 7 bases, leaving 9 bases not matched to a gene. The CDR3 sequence: CASRVPGLATNEQFF. The CDR3 nucleotides read TGTGCCAGTAGGGTACCGGGACTAGCGACAAATGAGCAGTTCTTC.

V usage is TRBV9 and J usage is TRBJ2-1; possibly TRBD1 for D (8 bases). The V and J ends lost 4 bases and 8 bases respectively, with 22 bases between them. This CDR3 region has 16 residues. The V gene's germline CDR1 is SGDLS and CDR2 YYNGEE. The CDR3 DNA follows: TGTGCCAGCAGCACTACAGGGGGGGCCGACGGCGATGAGCAGTTCTTC. Translation gives CASSTTGGADGDEQFF.

The V and J genes are TRBV5-1 and TRBJ2-5; weak D call: TRBD2 (5 bases). The germline V gene encodes CDR1 SGHRS and CDR2 YFSETQ. The V end lost 2 bases, the J end lost 4 bases, and 15 bases lay between the germline ends. The CDR3 loop spans 15 amino acids. The CDR3 DNA reads as TGCGCCAGCAGCTTATCCCCGGGGTCGGGAGAGACCCAGTACTTC. Translating it yields CASSLSPGSGETQYF.

There are many counts of this clonotype. This rearrangement joins TRBV7-9 to TRBJ1-2; D is unresolved. Trimming shortened V by 3 bases and J by 7 bases, and 9 bases separated the two germline ends. This CDR3 has 12 residues. CDR1 is SEHNR, CDR2 FQNEAQ, per germline (reference sequence). Written as DNA, the CDR3 is TGTGCCAGCAGCTTCGACATCTCTGGCTACACCTTC. It is translated as CASSFDISGYTF.

This clonotype was seen a handful of times. The V and J genes are TRBV11-2 and TRBJ2-1; weak D call: TRBD2 (6 bases). The CDR3 contains 14 residues. V dropped 3 bases and J dropped 5 bases, with 11 bases sitting between them. CDR1 and CDR2 (germline): SGHAT, FQNNGV. The CDR3: CASSFLAGNNEQFF. Here the CDR3 DNA reads TGTGCCAGCAGCTTCCTGGCGGGGAACAATGAGCAGTTCTTC.

Regarding this clonotype: Germline is not matched at one junction end, which may reflect a read error. This chain joins TRBV25-1 and TRBJ1-4, with 9 nucleotides matching TRBD1. The CDR3 has 14 residues. Germline CDR1 MGHDK, CDR2 SYGVNS. The DNA of the CDR3 is TGTGCCAGCACTAGGGACAGGGATAATGATAAACTGTTTTTT. Translation: CASTRDRDNDKLFF.

There are a few counts of this clonotype. The rearrangement uses TRBV25-1 and TRBJ2-7; D uncertain. The CDR3 is 11 residues long. In germline, CDR1 is MGHDK, CDR2 SYGVNS. With 4 bases removed from V and 6 bases from J, the gap between germline ends came to 7 bases. CDR3 DNA sequence: TGTGCCAGCAGTGCCCCCGGCGAGCAGTACTTC. Translating gives CASSAPGEQYF.

This clonotype was observed once. V and J are TRBV20-1 and TRBJ2-7, with TRBD2 matching over 14 bases. This CDR3 spans 17 amino acids. Germline V lookup: CDR1 DFQATT, CDR2 SNEGSKA (reference sequence). J gave up 2 bases and V 3 bases, and 9 bases lay outside the gene matches. The CDR3 protein is CSARSWTSGGSPYEQYF. In nucleotides, the CDR3 is TGCAGTGCTAGGTCGTGGACTAGCGGGGGGAGTCCCTACGAGCAGTACTTC.